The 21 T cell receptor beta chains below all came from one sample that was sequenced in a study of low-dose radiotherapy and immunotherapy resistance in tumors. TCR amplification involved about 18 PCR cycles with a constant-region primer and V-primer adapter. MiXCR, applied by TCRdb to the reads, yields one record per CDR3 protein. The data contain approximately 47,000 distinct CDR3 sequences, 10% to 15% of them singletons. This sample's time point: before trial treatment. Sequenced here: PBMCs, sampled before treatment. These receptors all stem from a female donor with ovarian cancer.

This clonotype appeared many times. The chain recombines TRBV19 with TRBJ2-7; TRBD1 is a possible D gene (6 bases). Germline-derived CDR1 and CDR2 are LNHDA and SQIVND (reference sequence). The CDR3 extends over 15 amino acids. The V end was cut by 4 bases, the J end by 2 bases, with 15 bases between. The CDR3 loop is CASSTPGHAAYEQYF. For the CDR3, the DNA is TGTGCCAGTAGTACCCCGGGACACGCGGCCTACGAGCAGTACTTC.

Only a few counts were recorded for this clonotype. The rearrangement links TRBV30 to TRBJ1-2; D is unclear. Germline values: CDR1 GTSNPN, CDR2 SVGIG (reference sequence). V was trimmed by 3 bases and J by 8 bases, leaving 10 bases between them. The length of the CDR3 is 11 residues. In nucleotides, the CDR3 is TGTGCCTGGAGCCCAACGTCGGGCTACACCTTC. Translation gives CAWSPTSGYTF.

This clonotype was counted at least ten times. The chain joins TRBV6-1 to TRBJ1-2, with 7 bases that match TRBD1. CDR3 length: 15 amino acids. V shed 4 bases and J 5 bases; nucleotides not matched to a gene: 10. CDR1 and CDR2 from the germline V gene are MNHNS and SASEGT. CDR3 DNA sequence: TGTGCCAGCAGTGGGCGGGACAGCGGATATTATGGCTACACCTTC. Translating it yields CASSGRDSGYYGYTF.

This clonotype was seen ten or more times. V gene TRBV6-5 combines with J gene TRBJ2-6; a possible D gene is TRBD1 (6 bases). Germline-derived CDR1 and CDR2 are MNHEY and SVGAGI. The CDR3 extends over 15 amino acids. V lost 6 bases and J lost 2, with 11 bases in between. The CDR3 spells CASSTGTTGANVLTF. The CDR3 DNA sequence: TGTGCCAGCAGCACCGGGACAACTGGGGCCAACGTCCTGACTTTC.

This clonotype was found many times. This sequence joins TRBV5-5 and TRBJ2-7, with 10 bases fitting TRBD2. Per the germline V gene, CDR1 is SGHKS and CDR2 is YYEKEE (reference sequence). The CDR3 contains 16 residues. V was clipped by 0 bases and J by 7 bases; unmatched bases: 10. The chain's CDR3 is CASSLGTSGRYREQYF. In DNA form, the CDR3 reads TGTGCCAGCAGCTTGGGGACTAGCGGAAGGTATAGGGAGCAGTACTTC.

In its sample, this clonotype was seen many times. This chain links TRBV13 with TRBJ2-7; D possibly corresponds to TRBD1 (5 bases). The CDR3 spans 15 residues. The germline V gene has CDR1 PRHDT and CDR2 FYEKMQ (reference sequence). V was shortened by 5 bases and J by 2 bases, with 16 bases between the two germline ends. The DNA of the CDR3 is TGTGCCAGCAGCCCCCAGGGTGGTAGTGCCTACGAGCAGTACTTC. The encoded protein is CASSPQGGSAYEQYF.

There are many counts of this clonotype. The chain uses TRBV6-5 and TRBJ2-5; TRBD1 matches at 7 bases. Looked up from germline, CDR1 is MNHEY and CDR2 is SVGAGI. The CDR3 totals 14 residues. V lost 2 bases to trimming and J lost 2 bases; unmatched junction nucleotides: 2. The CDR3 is CASSYRGQQETQYF. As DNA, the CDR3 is TGTGCCAGCAGTTACAGGGGACAGCAAGAGACCCAGTACTTC.

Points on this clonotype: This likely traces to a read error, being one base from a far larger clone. The CDR3 coding sequence is TGTGCCAGCAGTCCCACACTCAATGAGCAGTACTTC. Its translation is CASSPTLNEQYF. V is TRBV2 and J is TRBJ2-4; unclear D gene. The CDR3 is made up of 12 amino acids. Trimming removed 5 bases from V and 13 bases from J, with 15 bases in between. Germline lookup yields CDR1 SNHLY and CDR2 FYNNEI.

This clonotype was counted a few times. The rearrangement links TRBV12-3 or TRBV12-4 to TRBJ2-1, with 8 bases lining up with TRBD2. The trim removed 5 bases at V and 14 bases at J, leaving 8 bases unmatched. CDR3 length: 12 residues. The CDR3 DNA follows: TGTGCCAGCAGTCCCCCGGGACTAGTAGAGTTCTTC. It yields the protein CASSPPGLVEFF.

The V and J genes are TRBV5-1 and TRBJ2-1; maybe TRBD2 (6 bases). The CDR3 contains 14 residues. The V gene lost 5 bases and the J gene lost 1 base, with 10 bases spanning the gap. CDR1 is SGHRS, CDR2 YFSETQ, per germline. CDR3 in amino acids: CASSRTNSYNEQFF. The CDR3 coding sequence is TGCGCCAGCAGTCGGACTAATTCCTACAATGAGCAGTTCTTC.

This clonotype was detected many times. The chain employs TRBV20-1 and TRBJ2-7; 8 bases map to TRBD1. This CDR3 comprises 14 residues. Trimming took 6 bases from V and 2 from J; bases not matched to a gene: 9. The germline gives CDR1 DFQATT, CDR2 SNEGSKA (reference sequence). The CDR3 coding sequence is TGCAGTGCACCCGGGCAGGGGGCCACCTACGAGCAGTACTTC. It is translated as CSAPGQGATYEQYF.

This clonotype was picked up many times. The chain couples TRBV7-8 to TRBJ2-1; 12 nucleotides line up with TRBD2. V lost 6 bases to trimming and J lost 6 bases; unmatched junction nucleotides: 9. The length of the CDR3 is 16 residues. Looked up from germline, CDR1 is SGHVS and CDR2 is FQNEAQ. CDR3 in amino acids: CASRPTSGSGGNEQFF. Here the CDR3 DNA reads TGTGCCAGCAGGCCGACTAGCGGGAGCGGTGGCAATGAGCAGTTCTTC.

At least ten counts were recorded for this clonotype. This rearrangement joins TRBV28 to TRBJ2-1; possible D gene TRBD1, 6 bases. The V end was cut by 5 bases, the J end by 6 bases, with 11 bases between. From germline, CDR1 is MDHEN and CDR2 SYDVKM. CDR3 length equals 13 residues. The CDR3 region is CASSRGQPNEQFF. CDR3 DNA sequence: TGTGCCAGCAGTAGGGGACAACCCAATGAGCAGTTCTTC.

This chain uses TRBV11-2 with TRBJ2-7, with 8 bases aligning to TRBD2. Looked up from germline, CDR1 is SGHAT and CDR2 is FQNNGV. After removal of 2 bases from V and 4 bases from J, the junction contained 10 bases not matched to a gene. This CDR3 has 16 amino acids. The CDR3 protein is CASSLYLGRASYEQYF. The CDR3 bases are TGTGCCAGCAGCTTATATCTCGGGAGGGCCTCGTACGAGCAGTACTTC. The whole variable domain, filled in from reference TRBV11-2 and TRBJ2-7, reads EAGVAQSPRYKIIEKRQSVAFWCNPISGHATLYWYQQILGQGPKLLIQFQNNGVVDDSQLPKDRFSAERLKGVDSTLKIQPAKLEDSAVYLCASSLYLGRASYEQYFGPGTRLTVT.

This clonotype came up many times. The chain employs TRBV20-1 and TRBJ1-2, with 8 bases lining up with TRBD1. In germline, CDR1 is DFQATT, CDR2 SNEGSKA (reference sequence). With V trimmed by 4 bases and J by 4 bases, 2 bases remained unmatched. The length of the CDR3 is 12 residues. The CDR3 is CSATGQGYGYTF. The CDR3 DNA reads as TGCAGTGCTACTGGACAGGGCTATGGCTACACCTTC.

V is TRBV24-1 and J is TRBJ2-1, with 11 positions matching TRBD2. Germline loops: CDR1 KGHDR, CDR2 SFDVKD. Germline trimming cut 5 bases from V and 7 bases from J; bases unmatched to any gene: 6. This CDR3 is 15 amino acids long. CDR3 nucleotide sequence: TGTGCCACCAGTGTTCTTAGCGGGAGGGAGAATGAGCAGTTCTTC. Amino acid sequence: CATSVLSGRENEQFF.

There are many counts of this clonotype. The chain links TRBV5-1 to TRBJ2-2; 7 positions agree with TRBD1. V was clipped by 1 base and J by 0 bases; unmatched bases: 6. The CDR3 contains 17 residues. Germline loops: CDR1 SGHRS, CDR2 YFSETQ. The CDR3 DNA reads TGCGCCAGCAGCTTGCCCAGGACAGGAACGAACACCGGGGAGCTGTTTTTT. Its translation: CASSLPRTGTNTGELFF.

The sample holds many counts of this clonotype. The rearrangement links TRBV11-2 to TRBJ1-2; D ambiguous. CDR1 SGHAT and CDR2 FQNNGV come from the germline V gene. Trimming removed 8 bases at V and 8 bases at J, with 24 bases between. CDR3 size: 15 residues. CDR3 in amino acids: CASRSFSGRSSGYTF. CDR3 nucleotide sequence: TGTGCCAGCCGCAGCTTTAGTGGCAGATCGTCCGGCTACACCTTC.

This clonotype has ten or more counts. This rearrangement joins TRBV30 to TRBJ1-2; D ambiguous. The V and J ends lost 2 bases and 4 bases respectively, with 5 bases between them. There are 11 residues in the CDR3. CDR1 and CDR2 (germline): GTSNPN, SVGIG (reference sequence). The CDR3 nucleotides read TGTGCCTGGAGTATTCGCTATGGCTACACCTTC. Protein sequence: CAWSIRYGYTF.

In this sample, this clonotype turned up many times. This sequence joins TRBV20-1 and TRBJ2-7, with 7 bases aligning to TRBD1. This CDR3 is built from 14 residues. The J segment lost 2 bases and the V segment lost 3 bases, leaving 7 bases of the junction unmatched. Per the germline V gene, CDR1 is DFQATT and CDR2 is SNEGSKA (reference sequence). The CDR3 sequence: CSARRQDRPYEQYF. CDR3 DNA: TGCAGTGCTAGGAGGCAGGACAGGCCCTACGAGCAGTACTTC.

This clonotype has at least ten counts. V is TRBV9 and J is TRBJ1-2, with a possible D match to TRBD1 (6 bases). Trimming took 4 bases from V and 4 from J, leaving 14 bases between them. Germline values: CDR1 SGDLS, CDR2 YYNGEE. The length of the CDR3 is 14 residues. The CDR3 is CASSLQGYAYGYTF. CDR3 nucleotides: TGTGCCAGCAGCCTACAGGGTTATGCCTATGGCTACACCTTC. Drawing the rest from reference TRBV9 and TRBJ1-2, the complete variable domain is DSGVTQTPKHLITATGQRVTLRCSPRSGDLSVYWYQQSLDQGLQFLIQYYNGEERAKGNILERFSAQQFPDLHSELNLSSLELGDSALYFCASSLQGYAYGYTFGSGTRLTVV.